This TCR beta chain stems from a study of early T cells in non-severe SARS-CoV-2 infection. The study's findings and limits: Using VDJdb, the matching emphasized anti-spike CD8 responses while missing private and CD4 specificities.

The germline V gene encodes CDR1 MNHEY and CDR2 SVGAGI. Trimming shortened V by 8 bases and J by 5 bases, and 13 bases separated the two germline ends. There are 13 residues in the CDR3. Individual cDNA molecules carried attached unique molecular identifiers. MiXCR, run by TCRdb on the 5' RACE reads, gives a single entry per CDR3 protein. Seen here are 95,000 to 110,000 distinct CDR3 sequences, over 8.5% observed once, and the top ten hold 7.6%. This clonotype was recorded at least ten times. Antigen specificity is unknown. Material for sequencing was whole blood. The chain is built from TRBV6-5 and TRBJ2-1; D gene ambiguous. The TCR was taken from an adult who was a healthcare worker with PCR-confirmed SARS-CoV-2 infection or an uninfected control (not recorded which). CDR3 sequence: CASGGAGDNEQFF. The DNA of the CDR3 is TGTGCCAGCGGCGGAGCCGGCGACAATGAGCAGTTCTTC.